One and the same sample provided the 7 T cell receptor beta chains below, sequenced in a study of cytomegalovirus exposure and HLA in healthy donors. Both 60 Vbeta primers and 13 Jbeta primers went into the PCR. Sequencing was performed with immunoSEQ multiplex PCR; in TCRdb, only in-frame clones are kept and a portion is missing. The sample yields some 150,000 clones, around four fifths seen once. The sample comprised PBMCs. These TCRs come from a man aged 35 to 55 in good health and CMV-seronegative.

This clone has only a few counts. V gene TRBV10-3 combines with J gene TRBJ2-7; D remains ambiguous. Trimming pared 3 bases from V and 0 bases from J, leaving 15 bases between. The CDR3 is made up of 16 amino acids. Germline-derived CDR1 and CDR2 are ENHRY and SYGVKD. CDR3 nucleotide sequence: TGTGCCATCAGTGATTCGGCGGCGTCAACCTCCTACGAGCAGTACTTC. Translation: CAISDSAASTSYEQYF.

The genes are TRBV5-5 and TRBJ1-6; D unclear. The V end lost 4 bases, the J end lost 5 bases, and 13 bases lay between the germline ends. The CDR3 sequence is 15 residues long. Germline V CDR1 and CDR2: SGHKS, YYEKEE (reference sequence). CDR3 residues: CASSPPRLDNSPLHF. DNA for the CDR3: TGTGCCAGCAGCCCACCCCGACTCGATAATTCACCCCTCCACTTT.

CDR3 sequence reads: CASTITDRINTGELFF. DNA for the CDR3: TGTGCCAGCACAATAACGGACAGAATTAACACCGGGGAGCTGTTTTTT. The rearrangement joins TRBV5-8 to TRBJ2-2; D is perhaps TRBD1 (6 bases). The germline V gene encodes CDR1 SGHTS and CDR2 YDEGEE. Trimming took 6 bases from V and 2 from J, leaving 17 bases between them. CDR3 length equals 16 residues.

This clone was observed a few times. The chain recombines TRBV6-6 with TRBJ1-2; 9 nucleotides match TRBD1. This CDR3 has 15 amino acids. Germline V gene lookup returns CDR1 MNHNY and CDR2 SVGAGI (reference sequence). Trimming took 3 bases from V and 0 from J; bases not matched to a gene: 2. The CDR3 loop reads CASSYGTGTNYGYTF. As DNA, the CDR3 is TGTGCCAGCAGTTATGGGACAGGGACTAACTATGGCTACACCTTC.

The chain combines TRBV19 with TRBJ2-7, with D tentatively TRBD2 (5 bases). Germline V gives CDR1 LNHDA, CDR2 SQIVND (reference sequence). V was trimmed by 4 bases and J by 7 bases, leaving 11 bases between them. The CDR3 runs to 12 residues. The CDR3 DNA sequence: TGTGCCAGTAGTAGGAAGGGAGAGGAGCAGTACTTC. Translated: CASSRKGEEQYF.

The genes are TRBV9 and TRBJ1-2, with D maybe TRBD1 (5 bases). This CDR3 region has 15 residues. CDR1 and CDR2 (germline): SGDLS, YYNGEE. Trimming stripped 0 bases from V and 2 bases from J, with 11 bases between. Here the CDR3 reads CASSVGPGPNYGYTF. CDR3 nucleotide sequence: TGTGCCAGCAGCGTAGGTCCAGGGCCGAACTATGGCTACACCTTC.

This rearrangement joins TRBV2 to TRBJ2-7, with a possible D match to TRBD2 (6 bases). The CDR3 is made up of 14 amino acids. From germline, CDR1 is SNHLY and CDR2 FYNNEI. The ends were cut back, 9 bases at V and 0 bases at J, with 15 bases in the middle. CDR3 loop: CASQAGRHSYEQYF. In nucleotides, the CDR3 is TGTGCCAGTCAGGCCGGGAGACACTCCTACGAGCAGTACTTC.